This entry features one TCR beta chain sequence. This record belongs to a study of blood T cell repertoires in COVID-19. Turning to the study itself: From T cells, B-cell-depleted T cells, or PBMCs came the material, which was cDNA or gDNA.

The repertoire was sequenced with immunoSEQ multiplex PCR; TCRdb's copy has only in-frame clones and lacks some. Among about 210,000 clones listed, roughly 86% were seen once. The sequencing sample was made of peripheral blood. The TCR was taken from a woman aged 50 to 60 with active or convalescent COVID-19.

CDR3 protein: CASSSGGHGWGYTF. In nucleotides, the CDR3 is TGTGCCAGCAGTTCAGGGGGACACGGCTGGGGCTACACCTTC. The rearrangement uses TRBV27 and TRBJ1-2; 7 bases match TRBD1. With 4 bases clipped from V and 8 bases from J, the junction kept 10 bases outside the gene matches. This CDR3 region has 14 residues. Germline V gene sequence: CDR1 MNHEY, CDR2 SMNVEV (reference sequence).